These 21 T cell receptor beta chains originate from one sample sequenced in a study of OX40 agonist ivuxolimab in advanced cancers. The method was immunoSEQ multiplex PCR; TCRdb's version includes in-frame clones alone and lacks a portion of them. In the table there are 80,000 to 100,000 clones, less than 95% of which are singletons. This sample comprised CD4+ or CD8+ T cells sorted from blood, obtained in a trial of the OX40 agonist ivuxolimab. The receptor source for this set is an adult with an advanced solid tumor such as melanoma, head and neck, liver or kidney cancer.

A few counts support this clone. The gene calls are TRBV30 and TRBJ1-1; the match to TRBD1 covers 10 bases. V shed 5 bases, J shed 3 bases, and the junction held 3 bases outside the gene matches. Germline-derived CDR1 and CDR2 are GTSNPN and SVGIG (reference sequence). The CDR3 has 13 residues. CDR3 amino acids: CAWDRGQDTEAFF. The CDR3 region has the DNA TGTGCCTGGGACAGGGGGCAGGACACTGAAGCTTTCTTT.

This clone has a single count. Relative to the germline gene, one junction end is altered; a read error may explain this. Other DNA sequences in the same sample also yield this CDR3. V gene TRBV6-6 combines with J gene TRBJ1-3; D is undetermined. The CDR3 extends over 13 amino acids. Per the germline V gene, CDR1 is MNHNY and CDR2 is SVGAGI (reference sequence). CDR3 in DNA: TGTGCCAGCAGTTCCAGCTCTGGGAACACCATATATTTT. Amino acids: CASSSSSGNTIYF.

The CDR3 protein is CASSDLAGEYNEQFF. In DNA form, the CDR3 reads TGTGCCAGCAGTGACCTAGCGGGAGAGTACAATGAGCAGTTCTTC. This chain connects TRBV6-4 to TRBJ2-1, with 10 positions matching TRBD2. Germline lookup yields CDR1 MRHNA and CDR2 SNTAGT. The V gene end was trimmed by 2 bases and the J gene end by 4 bases; junction bases not matched to a gene: 2. The CDR3 spans 15 residues.

The V call is TRBV27, the J call TRBJ2-5; D uncertain. This CDR3 has 13 residues. CDR1 MNHEY and CDR2 SMNVEV come from the germline V gene (reference sequence). V shed 5 bases and J shed 1 base, with 8 bases lying between them. The CDR3, as DNA: TGTGCCAGCAGTCAGCGCGTCCAAGAGACCCAGTACTTC. Translation gives CASSQRVQETQYF.

The chain combines TRBV25-1 with TRBJ1-2; D uncertain. Trimming removed 1 base at V and 2 bases at J, with 8 bases between. This CDR3 is 14 amino acids long. The V gene's germline CDR1 is MGHDK and CDR2 SYGVNS. The DNA for the CDR3 is TGTGCCAGCAGTGAATTTGGCACCAACTATGGCTACACCTTC. This encodes CASSEFGTNYGYTF.

This chain joins TRBV19 and TRBJ1-5; D is perhaps TRBD1 (5 bases). Germline V gene sequence: CDR1 LNHDA, CDR2 SQIVND (reference sequence). V lost 8 bases and J 0 bases, leaving 23 bases between the germline ends. This CDR3 comprises 18 residues. The CDR3 region is CASGRTGGERYSNQPQHF. CDR3 nucleotides: TGTGCCAGTGGGAGAACCGGGGGAGAGCGGTATAGCAATCAGCCCCAGCATTTT.

The chain couples TRBV7-8 to TRBJ1-1, with D tentatively TRBD1 (5 bases). In germline, CDR1 is SGHVS, CDR2 FQNEAQ. The CDR3 sequence is 16 residues long. Trimming left V 3 bases short and J 5 bases short, with 19 bases between. The CDR3 bases are TGTGCCAGCAGCTTGGTTTTTGGGGCCCTCGGAACTGAAGCTTTCTTT. Its translation: CASSLVFGALGTEAFF.

This chain connects TRBV11-3 to TRBJ2-2, with 9 bases aligning to TRBD2. V trimming: 3 bases; J trimming: 7 bases; junction bases outside the gene matches: 6. The CDR3 runs 15 residues. The V gene's germline CDR1 is SGHNT and CDR2 YENEEA. The CDR3 protein is CASSFAGGLNGELFF. The CDR3 DNA follows: TGTGCCAGCAGCTTCGCGGGAGGGCTGAACGGGGAGCTGTTTTTT.

This clone was seen once. The chain recombines TRBV7-2 with TRBJ1-1; no clear D. Trimming pared 4 bases from V and 3 bases from J, leaving 12 bases between. Germline V gene sequence: CDR1 SGHTA, CDR2 FQGNSA. CDR3 size: 14 residues. In DNA, the CDR3 is TGTGCCAGCAGCTCGGTTGGTTGGGACACTGAAGCTTTCTTT. Encoded protein: CASSSVGWDTEAFF.

The chain recombines TRBV27 with TRBJ2-5, with TRBD1 matching over 9 bases. Germline V gene lookup returns CDR1 MNHEY and CDR2 SMNVEV (reference sequence). Trimming removed 6 bases from V and 3 bases from J; junction bases left unmatched: 2. This CDR3 has 13 residues. The DNA for the CDR3 is TGTGCCAGCAGACAGGGGGCCGAAGAGACCCAGTACTTC. This sequence encodes CASRQGAEETQYF.

This clone occurred once. CDR3 coding DNA: TGCGCCAGCAGGGGAACCAGTAGGGGCGGGACCCAGTACTTC. Translation: CASRGTSRGGTQYF. The chain recombines TRBV5-1 with TRBJ2-5, with a possible D match to TRBD1 (5 bases). CDR1 and CDR2 from the germline V gene are SGHRS and YFSETQ. Trimming stripped 5 bases from V and 7 bases from J, with 18 bases between. The CDR3 is made up of 14 amino acids. The variable domain in full, with the rest retrieved from reference TRBV5-1 and TRBJ2-5, is KAGVTQTPRYLIKTRGQQVTLSCSPISGHRSVSWYQQTPGQGLQFLFEYFSETQRNKGNFPGRFSGRQFSNSRSEMNVSTLELGDSALYLCASRGTSRGGTQYFGPGTRLLVL.

The CDR3 region is CASTDGGYSYNEQFF. In DNA, the CDR3 is TGTGCCAGCACCGACGGCGGATACTCCTACAATGAGCAGTTCTTC. The chain joins TRBV6-1 to TRBJ2-1; D uncertain. V lost 7 bases, J lost 0 bases, and 13 bases lay in between. Per the germline V gene, CDR1 is MNHNS and CDR2 is SASEGT. CDR3 length equals 15 residues.

J is TRBJ2-3 and V is TRBV5-1; D is ambiguous. The CDR3 loop spans 16 amino acids. CDR1 and CDR2 (germline): SGHRS, YFSETQ. Trimming stripped 9 bases from V and 2 bases from J, with 22 bases between. The DNA for the CDR3 is TGCGCCACCAAGACTTCAGGAGACCCTACCACAGATACGCAGTATTTT. Its protein product is CATKTSGDPTTDTQYF.

The J gene is TRBJ2-7, the V gene TRBV28, with D possibly matching TRBD2 (6 bases). The CDR3 has 14 residues. CDR1 and CDR2 (germline): MDHEN, SYDVKM. Trimming took off 6 bases at V and 7 bases at J, with 19 bases between the two ends. CDR3 DNA sequence: TGTGCCAGCAGCCGGACGGACCTGGGGAGGGAGCAGTACTTC. It is translated as CASSRTDLGREQYF.

The V and J genes are TRBV5-1 and TRBJ2-5, with 8 bases identical to TRBD2. V trimming: 4 bases; J trimming: 5 bases; junction bases outside the gene matches: 10. CDR1 and CDR2 (germline): SGHRS, YFSETQ. This CDR3 spans 15 amino acids. CDR3 loop: CASSRSSGRSETQYF. The CDR3 coding sequence is TGCGCCAGCAGCCGCTCAAGCGGGAGATCTGAGACCCAGTACTTC.

This clone was detected once. This rearrangement joins TRBV27 to TRBJ1-4; 11 bases line up with TRBD1. V lost 0 bases and J lost 5; bases outside the gene matches: 5. The CDR3 is 17 amino acids. Germline loops: CDR1 MNHEY, CDR2 SMNVEV (reference sequence). CDR3 in amino acids: CASSLSPGQGGNEKLFF. In DNA form, the CDR3 reads TGTGCCAGCAGTTTATCGCCGGGACAGGGGGGGAATGAAAAACTGTTTTTT.

The rearrangement joins TRBV7-2 to TRBJ2-7, with D possibly being TRBD2 (6 bases). Trimming pared 1 base from V and 4 bases from J, leaving 14 bases between. There are 15 residues in the CDR3. CDR1 and CDR2 (germline): SGHTA, FQGNSA. The CDR3 nucleotides read TGTGCCAGCAGCTTAGAATCGGGAGAAGGGTACGAGCAGTACTTC. It encodes CASSLESGEGYEQYF.

V gene TRBV6-4 combines with J gene TRBJ1-2; 10 nucleotides line up with TRBD1. The germline CDR1 and CDR2 sequences are MRHNA and SNTAGT. Trimming took 6 bases from V and 8 from J; bases not matched to a gene: 12. The CDR3 is 15 residues long. The CDR3 nucleotides are TGTGCCAGCAGGGAACCCGGGACAGGGGAAGAGGGCTACACCTTC. This sequence encodes CASREPGTGEEGYTF.

The gene calls are TRBV7-9 and TRBJ2-1; the match to TRBD1 covers 7 bases. The CDR3 extends over 16 amino acids. The V and J ends lost 5 bases and 4 bases, in that order; junction bases with no gene match: 11. CDR1 and CDR2 (germline): SEHNR, FQNEAQ (reference sequence). CDR3: CASSRQPGQPYNEQFF. CDR3 DNA sequence: TGTGCCAGCAGCCGGCAACCGGGACAGCCTTACAATGAGCAGTTCTTC. Looking up the rest from reference TRBV7-9 and TRBJ2-1 gives the full variable domain: DTGVSQNPRHKITKRGQNVTFRCDPISEHNRLYWYRQTLGQGPEFLTYFQNEAQLEKSRLLSDRFSAERPKGSFSTLEIQRTEQGDSAMYLCASSRQPGQPYNEQFFGPGTRLTVL.

V usage is TRBV7-3 and J usage is TRBJ2-7, with D unclear. The CDR3 covers 13 residues. Between the trimmed V and J ends, which lost 2 bases and 1 base, there was a span of 6 bases. Germline V gene sequence: CDR1 SGHTA, CDR2 FQGTGA. CDR3 in DNA: TGTGCCAGCAGCTTATCCCCGTCCTACGAGCAGTACTTC. The encoded protein is CASSLSPSYEQYF. Based on the CDR3 plus reference TRBV7-3 and TRBJ2-7, the full variable domain is GAGVSQTPSNKVTEKGKYVELRCDPISGHTALYWYRQSLGQGPEFLIYFQGTGAADDSGLPNDRFFAVRPEGSVSTLKIQRTERGDSAVYLCASSLSPSYEQYFGPGTRLTVT.

The rearrangement uses TRBV29-1 and TRBJ2-1; D call uncertain. The V and J ends lost 3 bases and 1 base respectively, with 19 bases between them. The CDR3 runs 17 residues. Per germline, CDR1 SQVTM and CDR2 ANQGSEA. The DNA for the CDR3 is TGCAGCGTTGACGCACTCTCGCGTGGCCCTTCCTACAATGAGCAGTTCTTC. It codes for CSVDALSRGPSYNEQFF.